This T cell receptor beta chain was obtained from a study of molecular identifiers for immune sequencing clone quantification. Study-wide results and limits: Over 99% of effector molecules, but under 1% in naive cells, were held by clones with more than 20 RNA copies. About a million naive cells reportedly did not prevent detection of spiked Jurkat TCR RNA from one cell.

This clonotype came up many times. Its specificity is unknown. TCRdb passed the PCR reads through MiXCR, listing each CDR3 protein once. Of under 600,000 distinct CDR3 sequences listed, around a fifth are singletons. Per germline, CDR1 SEHNR and CDR2 FQNEAQ (reference sequence). The CDR3 runs to 11 residues. The V end lost 5 bases, the J end lost 4 bases, and 6 bases lay between the germline ends. This sequence was found in a human donor in good health. Some libraries in this study had Jurkat cell RNA spiked in. V is TRBV7-9 and J is TRBJ2-7; D remains ambiguous. Input material: naive CD8+ T cells from blood, with Jurkat cell RNA spiked in. This sample's subset: FACS-sorted CD8+CD4-CCR7+CD45RA+ naive T cells. The CDR3 loop is CASSDQYEQYF. The CDR3, as DNA: TGTGCCAGCAGCGATCAGTACGAGCAGTACTTC. The complete variable domain, with remaining parts taken from reference TRBV7-9 and TRBJ2-7, reads DTGVSQNPRHKITKRGQNVTFRCDPISEHNRLYWYRQTLGQGPEFLTYFQNEAQLEKSRLLSDRFSAERPKGSFSTLEIQRTEQGDSAMYLCASSDQYEQYFGPGTRLTVT.